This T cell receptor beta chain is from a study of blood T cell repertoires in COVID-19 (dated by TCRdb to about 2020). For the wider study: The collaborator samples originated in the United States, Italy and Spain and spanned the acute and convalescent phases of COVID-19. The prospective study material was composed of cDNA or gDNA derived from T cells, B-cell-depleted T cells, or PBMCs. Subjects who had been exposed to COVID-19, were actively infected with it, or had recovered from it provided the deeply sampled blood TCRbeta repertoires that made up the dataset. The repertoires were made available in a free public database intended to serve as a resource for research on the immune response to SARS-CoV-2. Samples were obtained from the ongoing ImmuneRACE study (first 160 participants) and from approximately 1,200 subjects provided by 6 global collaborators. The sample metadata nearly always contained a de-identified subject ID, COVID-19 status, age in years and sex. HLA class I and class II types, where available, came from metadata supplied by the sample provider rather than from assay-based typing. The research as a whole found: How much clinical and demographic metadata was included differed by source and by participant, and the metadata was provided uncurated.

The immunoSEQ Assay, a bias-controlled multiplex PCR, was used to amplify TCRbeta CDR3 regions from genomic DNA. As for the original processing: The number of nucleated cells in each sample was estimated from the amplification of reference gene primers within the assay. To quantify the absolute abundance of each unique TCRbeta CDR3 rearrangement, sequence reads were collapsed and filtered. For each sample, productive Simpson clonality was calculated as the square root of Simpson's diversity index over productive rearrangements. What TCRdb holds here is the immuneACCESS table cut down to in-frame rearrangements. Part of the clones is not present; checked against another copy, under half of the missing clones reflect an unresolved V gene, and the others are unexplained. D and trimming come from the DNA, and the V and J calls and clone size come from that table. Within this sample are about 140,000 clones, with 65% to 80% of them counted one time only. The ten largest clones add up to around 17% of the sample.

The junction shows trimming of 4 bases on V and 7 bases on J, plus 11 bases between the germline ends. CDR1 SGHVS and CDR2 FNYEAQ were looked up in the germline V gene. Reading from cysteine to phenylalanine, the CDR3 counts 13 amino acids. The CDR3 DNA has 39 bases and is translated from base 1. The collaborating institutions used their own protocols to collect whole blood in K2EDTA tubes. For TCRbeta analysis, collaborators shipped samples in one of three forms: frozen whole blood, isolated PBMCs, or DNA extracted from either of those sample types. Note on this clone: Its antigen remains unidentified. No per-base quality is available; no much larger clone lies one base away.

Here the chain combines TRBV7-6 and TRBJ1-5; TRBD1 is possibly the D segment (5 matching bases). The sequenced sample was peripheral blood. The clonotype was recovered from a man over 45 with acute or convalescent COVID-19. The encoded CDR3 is CASSSGGVQPQHF. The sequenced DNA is TGTGCCAGCAGCTCCGGAGGGGTGCAGCCCCAGCATTTT.